One sample yielded the 9 T cell receptor beta chains listed below, sequenced in a study of blood T cell repertoires in COVID-19. Measured with immunoSEQ multiplex PCR; TCRdb has only the in-frame clones, and not every one. The table has some 180,000 clones, over 80% seen once. The sequencing sample was made of peripheral blood. These receptors were collected from a woman at least 80 years old with COVID-19, enrolled during active disease.

The CDR3, as DNA: TGTGCCAGCAGCTTAGCCCTTCGGTACACCGGGGAGCTGTTTTTT. Its translation: CASSLALRYTGELFF. J is TRBJ2-2 and V is TRBV13; D is uncertain. CDR1 PRHDT and CDR2 FYEKMQ come from the germline V gene (reference sequence). The V and J ends lost 1 base and 3 bases respectively, with 9 bases between them. This CDR3 contains 15 residues.

J is TRBJ2-3 and V is TRBV18, with 8 bases lining up with TRBD2. The CDR3 is made up of 15 amino acids. The V gene end was trimmed by 3 bases and the J gene end by 4 bases; junction bases not matched to a gene: 6. Germline V CDR1 and CDR2: KGHSH, LQKENI. The CDR3 sequence is CASSPPGTRSDTQYF. CDR3 coding DNA: TGTGCCAGCTCACCCCCAGGGACTAGGTCAGATACGCAGTATTTT.

The gene calls are TRBV11-3 and TRBJ2-1; D is unresolved. Germline-derived CDR1 and CDR2 are SGHNT and YENEEA. The CDR3 totals 13 residues. V lost 1 base, J lost 9 bases, and 10 bases lay in between. CDR3 coding DNA: TGTGCCAGCAGCTTAGGATATAACGGTGAGCAGTTCTTC. Protein: CASSLGYNGEQFF.

The V gene is TRBV29-1, the J gene TRBJ2-7; no reliable D call. CDR3 length equals 13 residues. The germline V gene has CDR1 SQVTM and CDR2 ANQGSEA. The V and J ends lost 4 bases and 6 bases respectively, with 16 bases between them. The CDR3 loop reads CSVARQATAEQYF. CDR3 bases: TGCAGCGTTGCACGGCAGGCCACGGCCGAGCAGTACTTC.

V is TRBV9 and J is TRBJ2-1; TRBD2 matches at 8 bases. Trimming took 4 bases from V and 3 from J; bases not matched to a gene: 9. Germline V gene sequence: CDR1 SGDLS, CDR2 YYNGEE. CDR3 length: 16 residues. In DNA, the CDR3 is TGTGCCAGCAGCCCACGGATGAGCGGGGGCTACAATGAGCAGTTCTTC. Encoded protein: CASSPRMSGGYNEQFF.

The J gene is TRBJ2-1, the V gene TRBV25-1, with 9 bases matching TRBD2. The CDR3 has 18 residues. Germline CDR1 MGHDK, CDR2 SYGVNS. The V segment lost 6 bases and the J segment 2 bases; nucleotides outside the gene matches: 14. The CDR3 DNA is TGTGCCAGCAGCGGATTGAACCCCGCTAGCGGGGCCTACAATGAGCAGTTCTTC. Protein: CASSGLNPASGAYNEQFF.

The V call is TRBV5-1, the J call TRBJ2-5, with D hard to call. The CDR3 runs 14 residues. CDR1 and CDR2 (germline): SGHRS, YFSETQ. V was shortened by 0 bases and J by 0 bases, with 6 bases between the two germline ends. The CDR3: CASSLGRNQETQYF. Written as DNA, the CDR3 is TGCGCCAGCAGCTTGGGCAGAAACCAAGAGACCCAGTACTTC.

This chain connects TRBV19 to TRBJ1-5; no definite D call. The CDR3 totals 14 residues. Germline-derived CDR1 and CDR2 are LNHDA and SQIVND (reference sequence). The V end lost 2 bases, the J end lost 3 bases, and 8 bases lay between the germline ends. CDR3 sequence reads: CASSILGTNQPQHF. DNA of the CDR3: TGTGCCAGTAGTATACTAGGTACCAATCAGCCCCAGCATTTT.

The table lists this clone with a count of one. This chain uses TRBV3-1 (or the pseudogene TRBV3-2) with TRBJ2-7, with 13 bases matching TRBD2. This CDR3 region has 16 residues. V was pared by 6 bases and J by 4 bases, with 9 bases of the junction left unmatched. Germline CDR1 LGHDT, CDR2 YNNKEL (reference sequence). The DNA of the CDR3 is TGTGCCAGCAGACGAACTAGCGGGAGGGCCGTTTACGAGCAGTACTTC. It translates to CASRRTSGRAVYEQYF.